Shown below are 3 T cell receptor beta chains from a single sample sequenced in a study of blood T cell repertoires in COVID-19. The data were produced by immunoSEQ multiplex PCR, yet TCRdb's version contains in-frame clones alone and is incomplete. The sample holds about 170,000 clones, 85% seen once. Sequencing was performed on peripheral blood. The receptors come from a human donor with acute or convalescent COVID-19. The donor label of this sample is uncertain.

The CDR3 sequence: CASSPGGYTEAFF. CDR3 bases: TGTGCCAGCAGCCCAGGGGGGTACACTGAAGCTTTCTTT. V and J are TRBV28 and TRBJ1-1, with 7 bases that match TRBD1. The CDR3 spans 13 residues. After removal of 6 bases from V and 3 bases from J, the junction contained 4 bases not matched to a gene. Germline V CDR1 and CDR2: MDHEN, SYDVKM.

This clone was detected once. The V and J genes are TRBV19 and TRBJ1-3; TRBD1 might be the D (6 bases). V shed 7 bases and J shed 0 bases, with 16 bases lying between them. CDR3 length equals 16 residues. Germline loops: CDR1 LNHDA, CDR2 SQIVND (reference sequence). The CDR3 DNA reads TGTGCCAGTACCCAACCCAGGGGCTTCTCTGGAAACACCATATATTTT. It specifies CASTQPRGFSGNTIYF.

The V and J genes are TRBV7-3 and TRBJ1-1, with 10 positions matching TRBD1. Germline CDR1 and CDR2: SGHTA and FQGTGA. The CDR3 has 15 residues. Trimming took 4 bases from V and 5 from J; bases not matched to a gene: 7. CDR3: CASSSGQGRGTEAFF. CDR3 bases: TGTGCCAGCAGCTCGGGACAGGGGCGGGGGACTGAAGCTTTCTTT.